Below are 20 T cell receptor beta chains sequenced from a single sample in a study of T cell responses to AZD1222 COVID-19 vaccine. Using immunoSEQ multiplex PCR, the repertoire was profiled, and TCRdb retains in-frame clones only, with some absent. Among 100,000 to 150,000 clones listed, approximately 88% were seen once. The sequenced sample was peripheral blood, obtained on day 0 of AZD1222 vaccination. The receptors were sampled from an adult in good health.

This sequence joins TRBV5-8 and TRBJ1-2, with D tentatively TRBD1 (6 bases). V lost 2 bases and J 4 bases, leaving 12 bases between the germline ends. The CDR3 spans 14 residues. Per germline, CDR1 SGHTS and CDR2 YDEGEE. In DNA form, the CDR3 reads TGTGCCAGCAGCTTACGGGGGCGCGGCTATGGCTACACCTTC. Amino acid sequence: CASSLRGRGYGYTF. Full variable domain (outside the CDR3, taken from reference TRBV5-8 and TRBJ1-2): EAGVTQSPTHLIKTRGQQATLRCSPISGHTSVYWYQQALGLGLQFLLWYDEGEERNRGNFPPRFSGRQFPNYSSELNVNALELEDSALYLCASSLRGRGYGYTFGSGTRLTVV.

The V call is TRBV7-2, the J call TRBJ2-5, with D maybe TRBD2 (7 bases). The length of the CDR3 is 14 residues. CDR1 and CDR2 (germline): SGHTA, FQGNSA. Trimming cost V 3 bases and J 5 bases, with 13 bases left between them. CDR3 sequence (DNA): TGTGCCAGCAGCTTGGTGGGGGGGCGGGAGACCCAGTACTTC. It codes for CASSLVGGRETQYF.

This chain connects TRBV5-1 to TRBJ1-1; no definite D call. The CDR3 sequence is 14 residues long. Per the germline V gene, CDR1 is SGHRS and CDR2 is YFSETQ. V was shortened by 0 bases and J by 3 bases, with 9 bases between the two germline ends. CDR3 coding DNA: TGCGCCAGCAGCTTGGTGGGTGAGGACACTGAAGCTTTCTTT. It translates to CASSLVGEDTEAFF.

The V call is TRBV6-1, the J call TRBJ1-2; TRBD1 might be the D (6 bases). CDR1 MNHNS and CDR2 SASEGT come from the germline V gene. The V and J ends lost 2 bases and 10 bases respectively, with 11 bases between them. The CDR3 runs to 12 residues. The CDR3 DNA reads TGTGCCAGCAGTGAATGGGGGCCCGACTACACCTTC. Its protein product is CASSEWGPDYTF.

This clone was counted once. The CDR3 DNA sequence: TGTGCCAGCAGTTACACCACCCGGGATTCACCCCTCCACTTT. It translates to CASSYTTRDSPLHF. The V gene is TRBV6-5, the J gene TRBJ1-6; D not certain. The germline V gene has CDR1 MNHEY and CDR2 SVGAGI. The germline V and J ends were trimmed by 2 bases and 8 bases, with 10 bases remaining between them. The CDR3 is 14 residues long.

This sequence joins TRBV28 and TRBJ1-5; 8 nucleotides line up with TRBD1. Germline V lookup: CDR1 MDHEN, CDR2 SYDVKM. The J segment lost 7 bases and the V segment lost 2 bases, leaving 7 bases of the junction unmatched. The CDR3 length is 15 residues. This CDR3 is CASSLPGGAGQPQHF. The DNA of the CDR3 is TGTGCCAGCAGTTTACCAGGGGGCGCAGGACAGCCCCAGCATTTT. Full variable domain (rest looked up from reference TRBV28 and TRBJ1-5): DVKVTQSSRYLVKRTGEKVFLECVQDMDHENMFWYRQDPGLGLRLIYFSYDVKMKEKGDIPEGYSVSREKKERFSLILESASTNQTSMYLCASSLPGGAGQPQHFGDGTRLSIL.

This rearrangement joins TRBV2 to TRBJ1-1; TRBD1 might be the D (5 bases). V dropped 3 bases and J dropped 11 bases, with 10 bases sitting between them. The CDR3 covers 11 residues. Germline lookup yields CDR1 SNHLY and CDR2 FYNNEI. In DNA, the CDR3 is TGTGCCAGCAGTGATCAGGGATCTGCTTTCTTT. Residues: CASSDQGSAFF.

This clone was counted a few times. The chain employs TRBV3-1 (or the pseudogene TRBV3-2) and TRBJ2-7; TRBD1 matches at 9 bases. The junction had 6 bases not matched to a gene; V was cut back by 1 base and J by 2 bases. CDR3 length equals 16 residues. Germline CDR1 is LGHDT and CDR2 is YNNKEL (reference sequence). The CDR3 DNA sequence: TGTGCCAGCAGCCAAGCGATTGGACAGGGGCCCTACGAGCAGTACTTC. Protein product: CASSQAIGQGPYEQYF.

V gene TRBV15 combines with J gene TRBJ1-2, with a weak D call TRBD1 (6 bases). This CDR3 is built from 12 residues. Trimming pared 0 bases from V and 8 bases from J, leaving 7 bases between. From germline, CDR1 is LNHNV and CDR2 YYDKDF (reference sequence). The CDR3 DNA sequence: TGTGCCACCAGCAGAGATCAGGGGGGCTACACCTTC. Encoded protein: CATSRDQGGYTF.

The DNA for the CDR3 is TGCGCCAGCAGTCGGGACATAAACTATGGCTACACCTTC. Its protein is CASSRDINYGYTF. The chain recombines TRBV5-1 with TRBJ1-2; the D gene is possibly TRBD1 (6 bases). CDR1 is SGHRS, CDR2 YFSETQ, per germline. The CDR3 covers 13 residues. The V gene lost 5 bases and the J gene lost 2 bases, with 10 bases spanning the gap.

The chain carries TRBV7-2 and TRBJ2-7; TRBD2 matches at 9 bases. Trimming took 5 bases from V and 1 from J; bases not matched to a gene: 12. The germline gives CDR1 SGHTA, CDR2 FQGNSA. This CDR3 contains 17 residues. DNA for the CDR3: TGTGCCAGCAGCCCACGCACTAGCGGGCGTATTTCCTACGAGCAGTACTTC. Translated, it gives CASSPRTSGRISYEQYF.

The chain couples TRBV6-2 or TRBV6-3 to TRBJ1-5, with D hard to call. Germline assignment: CDR1 MNHEY and CDR2 SVGEGT. Trimming pared 5 bases from V and 2 bases from J, leaving 13 bases between. The CDR3 is 15 residues long. Here the CDR3 reads CASSSENGGNQPQHF. The CDR3 DNA reads as TGTGCCAGCAGTAGTGAAAACGGCGGCAATCAGCCCCAGCATTTT.

V gene TRBV19 combines with J gene TRBJ2-7, with 7 bases lining up with TRBD2. Germline loops: CDR1 LNHDA, CDR2 SQIVND (reference sequence). This CDR3 is built from 16 residues. J gave up 3 bases and V 1 base, and 9 bases lay outside the gene matches. The CDR3 loop reads CASSIGAGLEYYEQYF. The CDR3 nucleotides read TGTGCCAGTAGTATAGGAGCGGGACTCGAGTACTACGAGCAGTACTTC.

V gene TRBV20-1 combines with J gene TRBJ1-1, with D maybe TRBD1 (6 bases). With 5 bases removed from V and 10 bases from J, the gap between germline ends came to 14 bases. The CDR3 contains 11 residues. Germline assignment: CDR1 DFQATT and CDR2 SNEGSKA (reference sequence). CDR3 sequence reads: CSAGGRGGAFF. In nucleotides, the CDR3 is TGCAGTGCTGGAGGCAGGGGCGGAGCTTTCTTT.

The chain employs TRBV19 and TRBJ1-4, with TRBD1 identical over 8 bases. The CDR3 has 14 amino acids. J was trimmed by 6 bases and V by 6 bases; bases with no gene match: 6. The germline CDR1 and CDR2 sequences are LNHDA and SQIVND (reference sequence). The CDR3 loop reads CASRAGGADEKLFF. The CDR3, as DNA: TGTGCCAGTAGGGCAGGGGGCGCGGATGAAAAACTGTTTTTT.

The V gene is TRBV24-1, the J gene TRBJ2-2, with 10 positions matching TRBD2. This CDR3 has 18 residues. From germline, CDR1 is KGHDR and CDR2 SFDVKD. The V gene end was trimmed by 3 bases and the J gene end by 1 base; junction bases not matched to a gene: 7. The CDR3 reads CATSDLSGTSENTGELFF. The CDR3 coding sequence is TGTGCCACCAGTGATCTGTCCGGGACTAGCGAGAACACCGGGGAGCTGTTTTTT.

The genes are TRBV29-1 and TRBJ2-7, with 7 nucleotides matching TRBD1. The CDR3 runs to 11 residues. Unmatched junction bases numbered 8, after V lost 8 bases and J lost 7 bases. Per germline, CDR1 SQVTM and CDR2 ANQGSEA. This CDR3 reads CSPRGLGEQYF. The DNA for the CDR3 is TGCAGCCCGAGGGGGCTGGGAGAGCAGTACTTC.

The chain links TRBV29-1 to TRBJ1-2; TRBD1 matches at 9 bases. The CDR3 contains 11 residues. Germline CDR1 reads SQVTM; CDR2 reads ANQGSEA. After removal of 7 bases from V and 5 bases from J, the junction contained 2 bases not matched to a gene. In nucleotides, the CDR3 is TGCAGCGCTGACAGGGGGTATGGCTACACCTTC. Translated: CSADRGYGYTF.

The chain combines TRBV6-5 with TRBJ1-2, with D possibly matching TRBD1 (5 bases). Trimming stripped 6 bases from V and 2 bases from J, with 13 bases between. In germline, CDR1 is MNHEY, CDR2 SVGAGI. This CDR3 spans 14 amino acids. CDR3 coding DNA: TGTGCCAGCAGCCCCGACAGACTCAACTATGGCTACACCTTC. Amino acid sequence: CASSPDRLNYGYTF.

The V call is TRBV19, the J call TRBJ1-3, with D unresolved. Trimming took 6 bases from V and 0 from J, leaving 12 bases between them. Germline CDR1 LNHDA, CDR2 SQIVND (reference sequence). The CDR3 contains 15 residues. The CDR3 sequence: CASRVRATSGNTIYF. CDR3 nucleotide sequence: TGTGCCAGTAGGGTCCGGGCGACCTCTGGAAACACCATATATTTT.